This TCR beta chain came from a study of breast tumors, draining lymph nodes, adjacent tissues. Details on this clonotype: Its antigen is still unknown.

Germline-derived CDR1 and CDR2 are SGHDT and YYEEEE. With 0 bases clipped from V and 9 bases from J, the junction kept 7 bases outside the gene matches. CDR3 length: 15 amino acids. The study's findings and limits: Data fit most tumor T cells coming from lymph node, expanding in tumor. That most tumor T cells come from lymph nodes remained unproven. Compared with lymph nodes, tumors were less diverse; compared with nontumor tissue, more. Compared with basal-like, luminal-like tumors shared significantly more repertoire with nontumor tissue.

Using its own MiXCR run on the multiplex PCR reads, TCRdb lists one record per CDR3 protein. This sample carries over 10,000 distinct CDR3 sequences, 55% to 75% of them seen once, and the ten largest clones take around 44%. The specimen sequenced was tumor-adjacent breast tissue. The chain has TRBV5-6 and TRBJ2-3; 10 bases are a match to TRBD2. This sequence was found in a female donor with breast cancer. Some clones in this sample may be carry-over from other donors' samples. CDR3: CASSLGLAGPATQYF. The CDR3 DNA is TGTGCCAGCAGCTTGGGACTAGCGGGTCCCGCCACGCAGTATTTT.